Below, one T cell receptor (beta chain) is given with its context. What it binds is not known. This record comes from a study of T cells in localized non-small cell lung cancer. Study results and caveats: Tumor trailed uninvolved adjacent lung in T cell clonality, which peaked there. Heterogeneity remains possible, as sequencing covered one tumor region only. Adjacent lung exhibited a median of approximately 50 among the 100 most abundant tumor clones. Longer overall survival was linked to higher blood T cell density.

Germline lookup yields CDR1 LNHNV and CDR2 YYDKDF (reference sequence). There are 15 residues in the CDR3. V lost 2 bases to trimming and J lost 11 bases, with 18 bases between them. Clones were read by immunoSEQ multiplex PCR, and TCRdb kept only the in-frame ones, dropping some. The sample lists approximately 30,000 clones, more than 85% occurring once. The V and J genes are TRBV15 and TRBJ1-4; no clear D gene. The sample in question was peripheral blood mononuclear cells, obtained before any cancer treatment. The receptor was isolated from a female donor over 55 with stage II lung adenocarcinoma. CDR3 loop: CATSRSDLTREKLFF. In DNA form, the CDR3 reads TGTGCCACCAGCAGATCAGACCTCACGCGGGAGAAACTGTTTTTT.